These 21 T cell receptor beta chains were all obtained from the same sample, sequenced in a study of beta chain features in type 1 diabetes. Broader study findings: Among all four CD4+ subsets, Type 1 diabetes patients had TCRB CDR3s that were moderately but significantly shorter.

Their antigens are not known. The whole isolated RNA underwent reverse transcription, so sequencing captured expressed TCRB transcripts. Generated by immunoSEQ multiplex PCR, the TCRdb table keeps only in-frame clones and is missing some. The sample carries 600,000 to 700,000 clones, under 15% recorded once. The sequencing input was naive CD4+ T cells from blood. The receptors here all came from a man aged 25 to 40 with type 1 diabetes.

In this sample, this clone turned up a few times. This same CDR3 is encoded by further DNA sequences in the sample. V is TRBV5-1 and J is TRBJ1-4; 8 bases align to TRBD1. V was clipped by 0 bases and J by 8 bases; unmatched bases: 3. Germline assignment: CDR1 SGHRS and CDR2 YFSETQ. The CDR3 consists of 14 residues. The CDR3 DNA is TGCGCCAGCAGCTTGGGACAGGGGAACGAAAAACTGTTTTTT. Translated: CASSLGQGNEKLFF.

J is TRBJ1-2 and V is TRBV7-9; D is perhaps TRBD1 (5 bases). V was shortened by 5 bases and J by 8 bases, with 18 bases between the two germline ends. Germline V gene lookup returns CDR1 SEHNR and CDR2 FQNEAQ (reference sequence). This CDR3 contains 14 residues. In DNA form, the CDR3 reads TGTGCCAGCAGCGTGATAGAGGGACGCGAAGGCTACACCTTC. This encodes CASSVIEGREGYTF.

In DNA form, the CDR3 reads TGTGCCAGCGCCAGCGGGACAGGGATGGAAAAACTGTTTTTT. It specifies CASASGTGMEKLFF. The chain couples TRBV25-1 to TRBJ1-4; 9 nucleotides agree with TRBD1. V gave up 8 bases and J gave up 8 bases; unmatched junction bases: 9. The CDR3 is 14 residues long. CDR1 and CDR2 from the germline V gene are MGHDK and SYGVNS. Combining the CDR3 with reference TRBV25-1 and TRBJ1-4 gives the whole variable domain EADIYQTPRYLVIGTGKKITLECSQTMGHDKMYWYQQDPGMELHLIHYSYGVNSTEKGDLSSESTVSRIRTEHFPLTLESARPSHTSQYLCASASGTGMEKLFFGSGTQLSVL.

This clone has just a few counts. The CDR3 loop reads CASSPGLAYTDTQYF. The CDR3 DNA follows: TGTGCCAGCAGCCCGGGACTAGCGTATACAGATACGCAGTATTTT. The V gene is TRBV7-9, the J gene TRBJ2-3; 10 positions match TRBD2. Germline V CDR1 and CDR2: SEHNR, FQNEAQ (reference sequence). This CDR3 is 15 amino acids long. The V gene end was trimmed by 5 bases and the J gene end by 3 bases; junction bases not matched to a gene: 5.

This rearrangement joins TRBV12-5 to TRBJ2-7; D not resolved. The CDR3 has 12 residues. The V and J ends lost 3 bases and 2 bases respectively, with 5 bases between them. Germline CDR1 LGHNT, CDR2 FRNRAP. The CDR3 protein is CASGFHPYEQYF. The DNA of the CDR3 is TGTGCTAGTGGTTTTCACCCCTACGAGCAGTACTTC.

This clone was seen a handful of times. The rearrangement uses TRBV5-4 and TRBJ2-1; D remains unclear. There are 13 residues in the CDR3. The V gene's germline CDR1 is SGHNT and CDR2 YYREEE (reference sequence). V dropped 0 bases and J dropped 12 bases, with 13 bases sitting between them. CDR3 sequence reads: CASSLGADPSQFF. The CDR3 DNA follows: TGTGCCAGCAGCTTGGGGGCTGACCCCTCGCAGTTCTTC. The variable domain in full, completed from reference TRBV5-4 and TRBJ2-1, reads ETGVTQSPTHLIKTRGQQVTLRCSSQSGHNTVSWYQQALGQGPQFIFQYYREEENGRGNFPPRFSGLQFPNYSSELNVNALELDDSALYLCASSLGADPSQFFGPGTRLTVL.

This clone was seen only a few times. This chain joins TRBV2 and TRBJ2-1; TRBD2 matches at 7 bases. The germline CDR1 and CDR2 sequences are SNHLY and FYNNEI. The CDR3 extends over 14 amino acids. V trimming: 7 bases; J trimming: 7 bases; junction bases outside the gene matches: 10. The CDR3: CASTSAGWSNEQFF. As DNA, the CDR3 is TGTGCCAGCACCTCAGCGGGGTGGTCGAATGAGCAGTTCTTC.

This clone was recorded a few times. The chain carries TRBV11-2 and TRBJ2-2, with unresolved D. The germline V and J ends were trimmed by 5 bases and 4 bases, with 8 bases remaining between them. CDR3 length: 13 residues. CDR1 is SGHAT, CDR2 FQNNGV, per germline. Here the CDR3 DNA reads TGTGCCAGCAGCCATGGGATCACCGGGGAGCTGTTTTTT. Its translation is CASSHGITGELFF.

This clone appeared a few times. The chain combines TRBV29-1 with TRBJ2-3; TRBD1 agrees at 8 bases. Unmatched junction bases numbered 7, after V lost 6 bases and J lost 2 bases. CDR1 and CDR2 (germline): SQVTM, ANQGSEA. There are 14 residues in the CDR3. CDR3 nucleotide sequence: TGCAGCGTAAGACAGGGGAACCCCACAGATACGCAGTATTTT. It specifies CSVRQGNPTDTQYF.

The chain employs TRBV7-9 and TRBJ1-1; D ambiguous. The CDR3 covers 12 residues. CDR1 SEHNR and CDR2 FQNEAQ come from the germline V gene (reference sequence). V was pared by 2 bases and J by 5 bases, with 6 bases between. DNA for the CDR3: TGTGCCAGCAGCTTAATTAGTACTGAAGCTTTCTTT. Protein sequence: CASSLISTEAFF.

This clone was picked up a small number of times. CDR3 residues: CASSLRGLAGGRNEQFF. CDR3 bases: TGTGCCAGCAGCCTCCGGGGACTAGCGGGGGGTAGGAATGAGCAGTTCTTC. The chain recombines TRBV7-9 with TRBJ2-1, with 15 positions matching TRBD2. V trimming: 5 bases; J trimming: 7 bases; junction bases outside the gene matches: 9. The CDR3 extends over 17 amino acids. Looked up from germline, CDR1 is SEHNR and CDR2 is FQNEAQ (reference sequence).

This clone was counted a few times. The chain couples TRBV7-2 to TRBJ1-2; TRBD1 matches at 7 bases. The germline gives CDR1 SGHTA, CDR2 FQGNSA. The CDR3 spans 14 residues. V was pared by 8 bases and J by 5 bases, with 11 bases of the junction left unmatched. The CDR3 DNA sequence: TGTGCCAGCTATTTAGGAGGGGGCGTTTATGGCTACACCTTC. It specifies CASYLGGGVYGYTF.

The chain links TRBV6-7 to TRBJ2-6; D unresolved. TRBV6-7 is sorted into the ORF group, with uncertain function. The CDR3 loop spans 13 amino acids. V was trimmed by 3 bases and J by 3 bases, leaving 3 bases between them. Written as DNA, the CDR3 is TGTGCCAGCAGTTATGGTGGGGCCAACGTCCTGACTTTC. Translating gives CASSYGGANVLTF.

This sequence joins TRBV6-1 and TRBJ1-5, with 7 bases fitting TRBD1. The CDR3 runs 15 residues. CDR1 is MNHNS, CDR2 SASEGT, per germline. With 6 bases clipped from V and 2 bases from J, the junction kept 7 bases outside the gene matches. Here the CDR3 reads CASRRIDRGNQPQHF. The CDR3 nucleotides are TGTGCCAGCAGACGCATCGACAGGGGCAATCAGCCCCAGCATTTT.

This clone was counted only a few times. The V call is TRBV4-2, the J call TRBJ2-7, with D perhaps assigned TRBD1 or TRBD2 (5 bases each). Trimming cost V 6 bases and J 4 bases, with 13 bases left between them. This CDR3 spans 13 amino acids. Germline-derived CDR1 and CDR2 are LGHNA and YNFKEQ. CDR3 protein: CASRPGPGYEQYF. Written as DNA, the CDR3 is TGTGCCAGCAGGCCGGGACCGGGATACGAGCAGTACTTC.

This clone was picked up a small number of times. The genes are TRBV7-2 and TRBJ2-6; 10 positions match TRBD1. V lost 5 bases to trimming and J lost 3 bases; unmatched junction nucleotides: 13. Germline values: CDR1 SGHTA, CDR2 FQGNSA. The length of the CDR3 is 19 residues. CDR3 sequence: CASSPRMRQGAVGANVLTF. The DNA for the CDR3 is TGTGCCAGCAGCCCTAGGATGAGACAGGGGGCGGTTGGGGCCAACGTCCTGACTTTC.

This clone was found a few times. The chain links TRBV7-9 to TRBJ2-3, with 14 bases matching TRBD2. Trimming removed 7 bases from V and 3 bases from J; junction bases left unmatched: 12. In germline, CDR1 is SEHNR, CDR2 FQNEAQ (reference sequence). This CDR3 is 18 amino acids long. CDR3 protein: CASTSGLAGGPQTDTQYF. CDR3 nucleotides: TGTGCCAGCACCTCCGGACTAGCGGGGGGACCCCAAACAGATACGCAGTATTTT.

This chain connects TRBV15 to TRBJ1-2; no firm D call. CDR3 length equals 13 residues. Germline values: CDR1 LNHNV, CDR2 YYDKDF (reference sequence). The V gene lost 0 bases and the J gene lost 8 bases, with 10 bases spanning the gap. The CDR3 sequence: CATSREGPLGYTF. For the CDR3, the DNA is TGTGCCACCAGCAGAGAAGGGCCGCTGGGCTACACCTTC.

The chain has TRBV30 and TRBJ1-3; no firm D call. Germline CDR1 and CDR2: GTSNPN and SVGIG (reference sequence). The CDR3 runs to 15 residues. Deletions cut 2 bases from V and 0 bases from J, with 11 bases between. The CDR3 region has the DNA TGTGCCTGGAGTTACAGCCTCGCCTCTGGAAACACCATATATTTT. It is translated as CAWSYSLASGNTIYF.

This clone appeared once. This chain connects TRBV9 to TRBJ2-3, with 10 positions matching TRBD2. The J segment lost 3 bases and the V segment lost 0 bases, leaving 4 bases of the junction unmatched. CDR1 SGDLS and CDR2 YYNGEE come from the germline V gene. This CDR3 has 16 residues. The chain's CDR3 is CASSVVAGGWTDTQYF. The DNA of the CDR3 is TGTGCCAGCAGCGTAGTAGCGGGGGGCTGGACAGATACGCAGTATTTT.

The chain uses TRBV7-9 and TRBJ2-1; D possibly corresponds to TRBD2 (5 bases). CDR1 SEHNR and CDR2 FQNEAQ come from the germline V gene (reference sequence). The CDR3 totals 12 residues. With 3 bases removed from V and 8 bases from J, the gap between germline ends came to 8 bases. CDR3 nucleotides: TGTGCCAGCAGCTTTAATAGCGATGAGCAGTTCTTC. Encoded protein: CASSFNSDEQFF.